This TCR beta chain was found in a study of blood T cell repertoires in COVID-19. Produced via immunoSEQ multiplex PCR; TCRdb's table is partial and in-frame only. The sample holds tens of thousands of clones, around nine tenths seen once. The ends lost 2 bases at V and 1 base at J; junction bases unmatched: 10. The CDR3 runs 18 residues. The germline CDR1 and CDR2 sequences are SGDLS and YYNGEE. This TCR was sampled from an elderly woman with acute or convalescent COVID-19. The sample taken for sequencing was peripheral blood. The chain combines TRBV9 with TRBJ2-5; 11 nucleotides line up with TRBD2. The CDR3 DNA reads TGTGCCAGCAGCGTTAGCGGGAGGGGGGGAGTCGGCCAAGAGACCCAGTACTTC. As protein: CASSVSGRGGVGQETQYF.